A selection of T cell receptor beta chains follows, all from one sample in a study of identical twins. TCRdb analysed the 5' RACE reads with MiXCR anew, one entry per CDR3 protein. The table shows roughly 700,000 distinct CDR3 sequences, with roughly 8% occurring only once. Separately, the same data were catalogued under a study of yellow fever vaccine responses in identical twins.

Sequences were obtained from PBMCs. All receptors derive from a woman in her late teens or twenties in good health. CDR3s include the opening cysteine and the closing phenylalanine or tryptophan. The order of the fields is V gene, J gene, D gene, clone size, CDR3 protein, CDR3 DNA. D genes are given only for firm matches. The listing skips clone size in some rows; elsewhere it reads once, few, many or a size class.

>TRBV11-2|TRBJ2-1|.|.
CASSVNGAVYNEQFF
TGTGCCAGCAGCGTTAACGGGGCGGTGTACAATGAGCAGTTCTTC
>TRBV14|TRBJ2-7|TRBD1|.
CASSLQGNEQYF
TGTGCCAGCAGCTTACAGGGGAACGAGCAGTACTTC
>TRBV11-2|TRBJ2-5|TRBD1|.
CASTGLDRASETQYF
TGTGCCAGCACCGGACTCGACAGGGCGTCAGAGACCCAGTACTTC
>TRBV10-3|TRBJ2-5|.|many
CATLRGEQETQYF
TGTGCCACCCTCAGGGGGGAACAAGAGACCCAGTACTTC
>TRBV12-3/TRBV12-4|TRBJ2-7|TRBD1|many
CASSRTGGPYEQYF
TGTGCCAGCAGCCGCACAGGGGGCCCCTACGAGCAGTACTTC
>TRBV3-1|TRBJ2-3|TRBD2|many
CASSPTGGTDTQYF
TGTGCCAGCAGCCCAACGGGGGGGACAGATACGCAGTATTTT
>TRBV11-2|TRBJ2-3|.|few
CASSLAGRHTDTQYF
TGTGCCAGCAGCTTGGCCGGGCGCCACACAGATACGCAGTATTTT
>TRBV4-3|TRBJ2-3|.|many
CASSQDPGLADTQYF
TGCGCCAGCAGCCAAGACCCCGGATTGGCAGATACGCAGTATTTT
>TRBV29-1|TRBJ2-7|.|many
CSATQGFSYEQYF
TGCAGCGCTACCCAGGGGTTCTCCTACGAGCAGTACTTC
>TRBV4-3|TRBJ2-7|TRBD2|.
CASSQEVASGIHEQYF
TGCGCCAGCAGCCAAGAGGTGGCTAGCGGGATCCACGAGCAGTACTTC
>TRBV9|TRBJ2-7|TRBD1|.
CASSPGQGIDYEQYF
TGTGCCAGCAGCCCCGGACAGGGGATAGACTACGAGCAGTACTTC
>TRBV3-1|TRBJ2-3|TRBD2|many
CASSQVKLAGLTDTQYF
TGTGCCAGCAGCCAAGTGAAGCTAGCGGGCCTCACAGATACGCAGTATTTT
>TRBV12-3/TRBV12-4|TRBJ2-5|TRBD1|few
CASRQTGSGETQYF
TGTGCCAGCAGGCAGACAGGGTCCGGAGAGACCCAGTACTTC
>TRBV11-2|TRBJ2-5|.|many
CASSQFNLPGSQETQYF
TGTGCCAGCAGCCAATTTAACCTCCCAGGGTCCCAAGAGACCCAGTACTTC
>TRBV12-3/TRBV12-4|TRBJ2-3|TRBD2|few
CASLGLAGVDTQYF
TGTGCCAGCCTGGGCCTAGCGGGAGTGGATACGCAGTATTTT
>TRBV21-1|TRBJ1-2|.|many
CASSKGGDYGYTF
TGTGCCAGCAGCAAAGGGGGGGACTATGGCTACACCTTC
>TRBV18|TRBJ2-5|.|.
CASSPPDGGRDSETQYF
TGTGCCAGCTCACCACCGGATGGGGGGCGCGATTCTGAGACCCAGTACTTC
>TRBV11-2|TRBJ1-1|.|.
CASSLGVSEPEAFF
TGTGCCAGCAGCTTAGGGGTCTCGGAACCTGAAGCTTTCTTT
>TRBV6-1|TRBJ2-3|TRBD2|many
CASTRLAESTDTQYF
TGTGCCAGCACCCGACTAGCCGAAAGCACAGATACGCAGTATTTT
>TRBV12-3/TRBV12-4|TRBJ1-5|.|few
CASTYGGQVNQPQHF
TGTGCCAGCACCTACGGGGGGCAGGTCAATCAGCCCCAGCATTTT
>TRBV5-1|TRBJ2-7|.|many
CASSLFSPADYEQYF
TGCGCCAGCAGCTTGTTCTCACCAGCAGACTACGAGCAGTACTTC
>TRBV28|TRBJ2-7|.|few
CASSKLGTVYEQYF
TGTGCCAGCAGTAAACTCGGGACGGTCTACGAGCAGTACTTC
>TRBV27|TRBJ2-3|TRBD2|few
CASIPGGDYPRAQYF
TGTGCCAGCATCCCTGGAGGGGACTACCCCCGGGCGCAGTATTTT
>TRBV12-3/TRBV12-4|TRBJ2-7|.|many
CASSRGRGLYEQYF
TGTGCCAGCAGCCGTGGCAGGGGCTTGTACGAGCAGTACTTC
>TRBV20-1|TRBJ2-7|.|.
CSARDQQGPSYEQYF
TGCAGTGCTAGAGATCAACAGGGTCCTTCCTACGAGCAGTACTTC
>TRBV7-9|TRBJ2-1|.|.
CASSLVLGLYNEQFF
TGTGCCAGCAGCTTAGTGTTGGGGCTATACAATGAGCAGTTCTTC
>TRBV6-2/TRBV6-3|TRBJ2-7|.|many
CASRRTEAYEQYF
TGTGCCAGCAGACGGACAGAAGCCTACGAGCAGTACTTC
>TRBV3-1|TRBJ2-1|TRBD2|.
CASSRPSGRADNEQFF
TGTGCCAGCAGCCGCCCGAGCGGGAGGGCAGACAATGAGCAGTTCTTC
>TRBV30|TRBJ2-6|.|few
CAWNPDGANVLTF
TGTGCCTGGAACCCAGACGGGGCCAACGTCCTGACTTTC
>TRBV7-9|TRBJ2-1|TRBD2|few
CASSSKTSGGPLGQFF
TGTGCCAGCAGCTCCAAGACTAGCGGGGGGCCTCTGGGGCAGTTCTTC
>TRBV3-1|TRBJ2-4|.|few
CASSQESPGRKLQYF
TGTGCCAGCAGCCAAGAATCTCCGGGGAGGAAGCTTCAGTACTTC
>TRBV12-3/TRBV12-4|TRBJ2-7|.|.
CASSIQGLQYF
TGTGCCAGCAGTATCCAGGGGTTGCAGTACTTC
>TRBV3-1|TRBJ2-7|.|many
CASSRGRFPYEQYF
TGTGCCAGCAGCCGGGGGCGGTTTCCCTACGAGCAGTACTTC
>TRBV6-5|TRBJ2-3|.|few
CASSSLVTDTQYF
TGTGCCAGCAGTTCCCTCGTCACAGATACGCAGTATTTT
>TRBV29-1|TRBJ2-2|TRBD2|few
CSVWGGSGVAGELFF
TGCAGCGTTTGGGGTGGTAGCGGGGTAGCCGGGGAGCTGTTTTTT
>TRBV7-2|TRBJ2-1|.|few
CASSPPGLPSNEQFF
TGTGCCAGCAGCCCGCCGGGACTTCCGAGCAATGAGCAGTTCTTC
>TRBV5-1|TRBJ2-5|TRBD1|.
CASSRFGTGSQETQYF
TGCGCCAGCAGCCGATTCGGGACAGGGAGCCAAGAGACCCAGTACTTC
>TRBV2|TRBJ2-4|TRBD1|.
CASRPGQGAHIQYF
TGTGCCAGCAGACCCGGACAGGGGGCGCACATTCAGTACTTC
>TRBV4-3|TRBJ2-7|.|many
CASSQDTSDIYEQYF
TGCGCCAGCAGCCAAGATACCTCAGACATCTACGAGCAGTACTTC
>TRBV10-3|TRBJ2-7|TRBD1|few
CAISESKGAGEQYF
TGTGCCATCAGTGAGTCTAAGGGGGCAGGAGAGCAGTACTTC
>TRBV20-1|TRBJ2-1|.|.
CSARLDPYNEQFF
TGCAGTGCTAGACTAGACCCCTACAATGAGCAGTTCTTC
>TRBV15|TRBJ2-3|.|many
CATSGANLDTQYF
TGTGCCACCAGCGGAGCCAATCTAGATACGCAGTATTTT
>TRBV12-3/TRBV12-4|TRBJ2-1|.|many
CASSLLRYAEQFF
TGTGCCAGCAGTCTTCTAAGGTACGCTGAGCAGTTCTTC
>TRBV4-3|TRBJ2-7|.|many
CASSQDGSSYEQYF
TGCGCCAGCAGCCAAGACGGGTCCTCCTACGAGCAGTACTTC
>TRBV4-3|TRBJ2-5|.|.
CASSQDQGTGETQYF
TGCGCCAGCAGCCAAGATCAAGGCACGGGGGAGACCCAGTACTTC
>TRBV7-6|TRBJ2-7|.|few
CASSLITGDEQYF
TGTGCCAGCAGCTTAATCACAGGTGACGAGCAGTACTTC
>TRBV20-1|TRBJ2-2|.|.
CSARGQLNTGELFF
TGCAGTGCTAGGGGACAACTGAACACCGGGGAGCTGTTTTTT
>TRBV12-3/TRBV12-4|TRBJ1-5|.|.
CASSLADYQPQHF
TGTGCCAGCAGTTTAGCGGATTATCAGCCCCAGCATTTT
>TRBV4-2|TRBJ2-3|TRBD1|many
CASSQDFQGAADTQYF
TGTGCCAGCAGCCAAGATTTCCAGGGGGCGGCAGATACGCAGTATTTT
>TRBV6-1|TRBJ2-1|.|.
CASSERVGYNEQFF
TGTGCCAGCAGCGAACGGGTGGGTTACAATGAGCAGTTCTTC